What follows are 30 T cell receptor beta chains derived from one specimen sequenced in a study of blood T cell repertoires in COVID-19. Measured with immunoSEQ multiplex PCR; TCRdb has only the in-frame clones, and not every one. The data hold about 230,000 clones, with about four fifths observed a single time. The sample consisted of peripheral blood. These receptors all stem from a man between 35 and 55 years old with active or convalescent COVID-19.

As to this clone: At one end, the junction sequence differs from germline, possibly due to a read error. The V call is TRBV5-1, the J call TRBJ2-4, with D possibly being TRBD2 (5 bases). Germline V CDR1 and CDR2: SGHRS, YFSETQ. The CDR3 covers 13 residues. CDR3 nucleotide sequence: TGCGCCAGCAGCTTGGGAGGGCAGAGAACCCCAGACTTC. Translation: CASSLGGQRTPDF.

This clone was picked up a small number of times. The CDR3 DNA follows: TGTGCCAGCAGTGTCGGTTCTTCTCCCCGCAACACCATATATTTT. Protein sequence: CASSVGSSPRNTIYF. J is TRBJ1-3 and V is TRBV2; D unresolved. V lost 4 bases and J 7 bases, leaving 17 bases between the germline ends. This CDR3 comprises 15 residues. CDR1 SNHLY and CDR2 FYNNEI come from the germline V gene.

This clone appeared a single time. The J gene is TRBJ1-1, the V gene TRBV18; D is perhaps TRBD1 (5 bases). Trimming pared 3 bases from V and 4 bases from J, leaving 9 bases between. Germline lookup yields CDR1 KGHSH and CDR2 LQKENI. CDR3 length: 13 residues. Here the CDR3 DNA reads TGTGCCAGCTCACCTTCGGGGGGCACTGAAGCTTTCTTT. This encodes CASSPSGGTEAFF. Using reference TRBV18 and TRBJ1-1 for the parts outside the CDR3, the full variable domain is NAGVMQNPRHLVRRRGQEARLRCSPMKGHSHVYWYRQLPEEGLKFMVYLQKENIIDESGMPKERFSAEFPKEGPSILRIQQVVRGDSAAYFCASSPSGGTEAFFGQGTRLTVV.

The J gene is TRBJ2-2, the V gene TRBV6-1, with 7 bases identical to TRBD2. J was trimmed by 4 bases and V by 4 bases; bases with no gene match: 9. Germline V gene lookup returns CDR1 MNHNS and CDR2 SASEGT. The CDR3 is 16 residues long. DNA of the CDR3: TGTGCCAGCAGTGCCGATCTAGCGGCCAGCACCGGGGAGCTGTTTTTT. Translated: CASSADLAASTGELFF.

The V gene is TRBV19, the J gene TRBJ2-5; TRBD2 is a possible D gene (5 bases). Trimming shortened V by 5 bases and J by 5 bases, and 21 bases separated the two germline ends. The CDR3 is 16 amino acids. The germline CDR1 and CDR2 sequences are LNHDA and SQIVND (reference sequence). The CDR3 reads CASSDLGPVTGETQYF. For the CDR3, the DNA is TGTGCCAGTAGTGATTTGGGCCCAGTCACGGGGGAGACCCAGTACTTC. Full variable domain (remainder filled in from reference TRBV19 and TRBJ2-5): DGGITQSPKYLFRKEGQNVTLSCEQNLNHDAMYWYRQDPGQGLRLIYYSQIVNDFQKGDIAEGYSVSREKKESFPLTVTSAQKNPTAFYLCASSDLGPVTGETQYFGPGTRLLVL.

In its sample, this clone was seen a few times. The V and J genes are TRBV4-2 and TRBJ2-4; D ambiguous. Trimming left V 0 bases short and J 0 bases short, with 9 bases between. Germline V gives CDR1 LGHNA, CDR2 YNFKEQ. The CDR3 consists of 16 residues. The CDR3 is CASSQERALAKNIQYF. CDR3 in DNA: TGTGCCAGCAGCCAAGAACGAGCGCTAGCCAAAAACATTCAGTACTTC.

This rearrangement joins TRBV6-5 to TRBJ1-6; TRBD1 aligns across 9 bases. In germline, CDR1 is MNHEY, CDR2 SVGAGI. The CDR3 has 15 amino acids. J gave up 7 bases and V 1 base, and 2 bases lay outside the gene matches. The CDR3: CASSYYGTGNSPLHF. The CDR3 coding sequence is TGTGCCAGCAGTTACTACGGGACAGGGAATTCACCCCTCCACTTT.

The rearrangement joins TRBV18 to TRBJ1-2; D unresolved. V was pared by 0 bases and J by 3 bases, with 8 bases between. CDR1 KGHSH and CDR2 LQKENI come from the germline V gene. The CDR3 is 14 residues long. The CDR3 DNA is TGTGCCAGCTCACCACCGGGGAGGGACTATGGCTACACCTTC. This sequence encodes CASSPPGRDYGYTF. The entire variable domain, with the rest obtained from reference TRBV18 and TRBJ1-2, is as follows: NAGVMQNPRHLVRRRGQEARLRCSPMKGHSHVYWYRQLPEEGLKFMVYLQKENIIDESGMPKERFSAEFPKEGPSILRIQQVVRGDSAAYFCASSPPGRDYGYTFGSGTRLTVV.

V and J are TRBV6-1 and TRBJ2-1; TRBD1 agrees at 8 bases. V gave up 3 bases and J gave up 8 bases; unmatched junction bases: 9. The CDR3 has 15 amino acids. Germline V gene sequence: CDR1 MNHNS, CDR2 SASEGT. CDR3 in amino acids: CASSDRTGRWHEQFF. The CDR3 nucleotides are TGTGCCAGCAGTGATCGGACAGGGAGGTGGCATGAGCAGTTCTTC.

This rearrangement joins TRBV5-1 to TRBJ1-1; 11 nucleotides line up with TRBD1. CDR1 is SGHRS, CDR2 YFSETQ, per germline. The V and J ends lost 0 bases and 3 bases, in that order; junction bases with no gene match: 7. The CDR3 contains 17 residues. In DNA, the CDR3 is TGCGCCAGCAGCTTGGGTGCGGGACAGGGGGAGGACACTGAAGCTTTCTTT. Amino acid sequence: CASSLGAGQGEDTEAFF.

The chain has TRBV29-1 and TRBJ2-5; D perhaps matches TRBD1 (5 bases). The CDR3 is made up of 15 amino acids. V was cut by 5 bases and J by 5 bases, with 21 bases left in between. The germline V gene encodes CDR1 SQVTM and CDR2 ANQGSEA. CDR3 sequence reads: CSVLSAGSLSETQYF. Here the CDR3 DNA reads TGCAGCGTTTTGTCGGCAGGGTCGTTGAGTGAGACCCAGTACTTC.

V and J are TRBV9 and TRBJ1-2, with a weak D call TRBD1 (6 bases). The V gene's germline CDR1 is SGDLS and CDR2 YYNGEE. The V end was cut by 5 bases, the J end by 2 bases, with 7 bases between. This CDR3 region has 12 residues. DNA for the CDR3: TGTGCCAGCAGAACAGGGAACTATGGCTACACCTTC. This gives the protein CASRTGNYGYTF.

This chain joins TRBV19 and TRBJ1-1; 7 bases agree with TRBD1. The CDR3 runs 17 residues. Germline CDR1 reads LNHDA; CDR2 reads SQIVND (reference sequence). Trimming took 5 bases from V and 6 from J; bases not matched to a gene: 18. The CDR3 here is CASSWGKPQGKEAEAFF. As DNA, the CDR3 is TGTGCCAGTAGTTGGGGGAAACCACAGGGGAAAGAGGCTGAAGCTTTCTTT.

V is TRBV5-5 and J is TRBJ2-5; 7 positions agree with TRBD2. CDR3 length equals 15 residues. CDR1 and CDR2 from the germline V gene are SGHKS and YYEKEE (reference sequence). The junction had 8 bases not matched to a gene; V was cut back by 4 bases and J by 2 bases. The CDR3 DNA reads TGTGCCAGCAGCCCAGCGGGGACCAGACAAGAGACCCAGTACTTC. Translated: CASSPAGTRQETQYF.

This chain connects TRBV29-1 to TRBJ2-2; 7 positions match TRBD2. Germline V gives CDR1 SQVTM, CDR2 ANQGSEA. The CDR3 covers 13 residues. The CDR3 DNA follows: TGCGGTGGGCGGGAGTCCGGCACCGGGGAGCTGTTTTTT. Translated, it gives CGGRESGTGELFF.

J is TRBJ2-7 and V is TRBV6-1; D is unclear. Trimming shortened V by 2 bases and J by 2 bases, and 10 bases separated the two germline ends. The CDR3 extends over 14 amino acids. Germline values: CDR1 MNHNS, CDR2 SASEGT. CDR3 sequence: CASSEPAGTYEQYF. The CDR3 DNA reads TGTGCCAGCAGTGAACCGGCAGGCACCTACGAGCAGTACTTC.

V usage is TRBV6-5 and J usage is TRBJ1-4; possibly TRBD1 for D (6 bases). V lost 10 bases, J lost 5 bases, and 20 bases lay in between. Germline V gives CDR1 MNHEY, CDR2 SVGAGI. The CDR3 extends over 15 amino acids. DNA for the CDR3: TGTGCCACCAAAACGTCAGGGGCTTCAAATGAAAAACTGTTTTTT. Translating it yields CATKTSGASNEKLFF.

Worth noting for this clone: The junction does not match germline at one end; this may be a read error. CDR3 coding DNA: TGTGCCAGCAGGTATACGGGACTTATGAATACTGAAGCTTTCTTT. Translating it yields CASRYTGLMNTEAFF. The chain joins TRBV5-8 to TRBJ1-1; a possible D gene is TRBD1 (5 bases). Germline V gene data show CDR1 as SGHTS and CDR2 as YDEGEE. The CDR3 covers 15 residues. Combining the CDR3 with reference TRBV5-8 and TRBJ1-1 gives the whole variable domain EAGVTQSPTHLIKTRGQQATLRCSPISGHTSVYWYQQALGLGLQFLLWYDEGEERNRGNFPPRFSGRQFPNYSSELNVNALELEDSALYLCASRYTGLMNTEAFFGQGTRLTVV.

This clone showed up just once. The J gene is TRBJ2-5, the V gene TRBV4-1; tentatively, D is TRBD1 (6 bases). Germline CDR1 and CDR2: MGHRA and YSYEKL. This CDR3 contains 15 residues. Trimming removed 0 bases from V and 5 bases from J, with 13 bases in between. CDR3 coding DNA: TGCGCCAGCAGCCAAGAGACAGGTGGACCGGAGACCCAGTACTTC. Protein: CASSQETGGPETQYF.

The chain joins TRBV5-6 to TRBJ1-1; no definite D call. Trimming left V 7 bases short and J 1 base short, with 11 bases between. The germline CDR1 and CDR2 sequences are SGHDT and YYEEEE. This CDR3 contains 13 residues. The CDR3 sequence: CASGETGNTEAFF. In DNA form, the CDR3 reads TGTGCCAGCGGAGAGACGGGGAACACTGAAGCTTTCTTT.

V is TRBV14 and J is TRBJ1-1; perhaps TRBD1 as D (6 bases). Trimming removed 7 bases from V and 4 bases from J, with 19 bases in between. The CDR3 consists of 15 residues. Germline CDR1 and CDR2: SGHDN and FVKESK. The CDR3 loop reads CASTRYSGVGTEAFF. CDR3 nucleotide sequence: TGTGCCAGCACCCGATACTCAGGGGTGGGCACTGAAGCTTTCTTT.

J is TRBJ1-1 and V is TRBV28; 8 bases match TRBD1. The CDR3 has 14 residues. Per germline, CDR1 MDHEN and CDR2 SYDVKM. V lost 10 bases, J lost 2 bases, and 9 bases stayed unmatched. CDR3 loop: CATRQGRENTEAFF. In DNA, the CDR3 is TGTGCCACCCGACAGGGGAGGGAAAACACTGAAGCTTTCTTT. Looking up the rest from reference TRBV28 and TRBJ1-1 gives the full variable domain: DVKVTQSSRYLVKRTGEKVFLECVQDMDHENMFWYRQDPGLGLRLIYFSYDVKMKEKGDIPEGYSVSREKKERFSLILESASTNQTSMYLCATRQGRENTEAFFGQGTRLTVV.

This sequence joins TRBV19 and TRBJ2-3; 8 bases line up with TRBD2. After removal of 6 bases from V and 2 bases from J, the junction contained 7 bases not matched to a gene. The CDR3 loop spans 15 amino acids. Germline lookup yields CDR1 LNHDA and CDR2 SQIVND (reference sequence). CDR3 in amino acids: CASRDSGAITDTQYF. CDR3 DNA: TGTGCCAGTAGAGATAGCGGGGCTATCACAGATACGCAGTATTTT.

Of note for this clone: At one end the junction does not follow the germline gene, possibly because of a read error. J is TRBJ1-6 and V is TRBV6-5; D unclear. The germline gives CDR1 MNHEY, CDR2 SVGAGI. The CDR3 runs to 13 residues. CDR3 loop: CASRYFGDSPLHF. CDR3 in DNA: TGTGCCAGCAGGTACTTCGGGGATTCACCCCTCCACTTT.

The V gene is TRBV9, the J gene TRBJ2-1; D might be TRBD2 (7 bases). CDR3 size: 16 residues. Trimming took off 0 bases at V and 6 bases at J, with 16 bases between the two ends. CDR1 SGDLS and CDR2 YYNGEE come from the germline V gene. CDR3 coding DNA: TGTGCCAGCAGCGTAGATCTCGCAAGGGGGGGCAATGAGCAGTTCTTC. Translation gives CASSVDLARGGNEQFF.

The V gene is TRBV4-2, the J gene TRBJ2-5; 8 bases line up with TRBD1. Trimming at V came to 0 bases and at J to 3 bases, leaving 9 bases not matched to a gene. From germline, CDR1 is LGHNA and CDR2 YNFKEQ. CDR3 size: 17 residues. CDR3 protein: CASSQDSGGTGEETQYF. The DNA of the CDR3 is TGTGCCAGCAGCCAAGACTCGGGTGGGACAGGCGAAGAGACCCAGTACTTC.

The rearrangement joins TRBV24-1 to TRBJ2-7; 12 nucleotides match TRBD2. CDR3 length: 19 residues. V lost 4 bases to trimming and J lost 0 bases; unmatched junction nucleotides: 12. CDR1 is KGHDR and CDR2 is SFDVKD in the germline V gene. The CDR3 sequence: CATSDSKTSGGLSSYEQYF. In DNA, the CDR3 is TGTGCCACCAGTGACTCCAAGACTAGCGGGGGCCTGAGCTCCTACGAGCAGTACTTC.

This chain joins TRBV21-1 and TRBJ1-2. TRBV21-1 is classified as a pseudogene. This CDR3 comprises 16 residues. The CDR3 loop is CASSKGRGGSNYGYTF. In DNA, the CDR3 is TGTGCCAGCAGCAAAGGTCGTGGCGGTTCGAACTATGGCTACACCTTC.

In the case of this clone: The same CDR3 can be traced to other DNA sequences in this sample. This chain links TRBV24-1 with TRBJ1-2; TRBD1 matches 10 bases. V was clipped by 4 bases and J by 3 bases; unmatched bases: 4. This CDR3 is built from 15 residues. Germline-derived CDR1 and CDR2 are KGHDR and SFDVKD. DNA of the CDR3: TGTGCCACCAGTGACTCGGGACAGGGGTACTATGGCTACACCTTC. It translates to CATSDSGQGYYGYTF.

The CDR3: CASSGLEYNEQFF. CDR3 nucleotides: TGTGCCAGCAGTGGGCTGGAATACAATGAGCAGTTCTTC. The V gene is TRBV6-2 or TRBV6-3, the J gene TRBJ2-1; unclear D gene. Trimming left V 5 bases short and J 4 bases short, with 9 bases between. Germline CDR1 MNHEY, CDR2 SVGEGT. The CDR3 sequence is 13 residues long.